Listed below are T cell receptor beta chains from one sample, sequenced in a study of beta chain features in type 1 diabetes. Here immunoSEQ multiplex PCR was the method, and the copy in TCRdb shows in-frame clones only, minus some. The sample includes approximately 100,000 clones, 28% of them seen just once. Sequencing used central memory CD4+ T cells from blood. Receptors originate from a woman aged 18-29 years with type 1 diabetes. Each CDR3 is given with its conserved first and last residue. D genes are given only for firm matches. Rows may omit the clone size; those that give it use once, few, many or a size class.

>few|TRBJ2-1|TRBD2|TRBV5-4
TGTGCCAGCAGCCAGGGACTAGCGGGACCCTACGGTGAGCAGTTCTTC
CASSQGLAGPYGEQFF
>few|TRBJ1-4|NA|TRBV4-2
TGTGCCAGCAGCCCCCACTCAACTAATGAAAAACTGTTTTTT
CASSPHSTNEKLFF
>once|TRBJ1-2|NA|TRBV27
TGTGCCAGCAGTTTATCGACAGGTGTCAACTATGGCTACACCTTC
CASSLSTGVNYGYTF
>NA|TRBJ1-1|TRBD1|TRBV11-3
TGTGCCAGCAGCGAATCCGGGACAGGGGGGACTGAAGCTTTCTTT
CASSESGTGGTEAFF
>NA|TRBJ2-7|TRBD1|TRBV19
TGTGCGAGTCGGCCTCGGACAGGAATTAGCGAGCAGTACTTC
CASRPRTGISEQYF
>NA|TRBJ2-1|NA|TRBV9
TGTGCCAGCAGCCCCCTCTCCGAACCGGGTGAGCAGTTCTTC
CASSPLSEPGEQFF
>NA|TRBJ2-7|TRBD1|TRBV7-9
TGTGCCAGCAGCTCGGGACAGCTTTCCTACGAGCAGTACTTC
CASSSGQLSYEQYF
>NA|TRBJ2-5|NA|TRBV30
TGTGCCTGGAGTGTACTCGAAGAGACCCAGTACTTC
CAWSVLEETQYF
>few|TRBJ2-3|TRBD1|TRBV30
TGTGCCTGGACCCCCGTCGCAGGGGGCCCAGATACGCAGTATTTT
CAWTPVAGGPDTQYF
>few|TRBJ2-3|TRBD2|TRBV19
TGTGCCAGTAGTATTCGGAGTAGCGGGAGAGCCACAGATACGCAGTATTTT
CASSIRSSGRATDTQYF
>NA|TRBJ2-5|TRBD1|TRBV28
TGTGCCAGCAGCACACAGGGGGCAACTCAAGAGACCCAGTACTTC
CASSTQGATQETQYF
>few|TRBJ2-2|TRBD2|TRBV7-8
TGTGCCAGCAGCTTATTAGCCCTAGCGGTTAACACCGGGGAGCTGTTTTTT
CASSLLALAVNTGELFF
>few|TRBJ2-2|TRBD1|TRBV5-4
TGTGCCAGCAGCTTGGGGACAGGGATTACCGGGGAGCTGTTTTTT
CASSLGTGITGELFF
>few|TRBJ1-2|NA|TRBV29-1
TGCAACAGCTGGTCTAACTATGGCTACACCTTC
CNSWSNYGYTF
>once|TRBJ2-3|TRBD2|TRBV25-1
TGTGCCAGCAGTGAATATTCGCCTAGCGGGAGGAGGGCAGATACGCAGTATTTT
CASSEYSPSGRRADTQYF
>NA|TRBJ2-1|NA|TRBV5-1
TGCGCCAGCCATATAACAGGGATTCCGACCTACAATGAGCAGTTCTTC
CASHITGIPTYNEQFF
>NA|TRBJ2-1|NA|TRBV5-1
TGCGCCAGCAGCTCGGGGACCGGGGGCTACAATGAGCAGTTCTTC
CASSSGTGGYNEQFF
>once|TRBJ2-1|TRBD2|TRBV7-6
TGTGCCAGCAGCTTATCCGCGGCTAGCGGGAATCGGAATGAGCAGTTCTTC
CASSLSAASGNRNEQFF
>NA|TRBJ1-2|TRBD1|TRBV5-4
TGTGCCAGCAGCTGGGCCGGGACAGGGGACTATGGCTACACCTTC
CASSWAGTGDYGYTF
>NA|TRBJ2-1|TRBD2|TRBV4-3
TGCGCCAGCAGCCGGTCCTCGACTAGCGGAACCTACAATGAGCAGTTCTTC
CASSRSSTSGTYNEQFF
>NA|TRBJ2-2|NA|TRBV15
TGTGCCACCAGCAGTGCCACAGTCAACACCGGGGAGCTGTTTTTT
CATSSATVNTGELFF
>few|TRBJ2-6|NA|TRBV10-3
TGTGCCATCAGTGGAGCCGGGGCCGGAGGGACCCCTGGGGCCAACGTCCTGACTTTC
CAISGAGAGGTPGANVLTF
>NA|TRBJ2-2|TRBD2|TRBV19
TGTGCCAGTACTCCACCCGGCCGCGGGAGGGTAACCGGGGAGCTGTTTTTT
CASTPPGRGRVTGELFF
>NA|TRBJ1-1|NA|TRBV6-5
TGTGCCAGCAGTAAACCCCAGGTCTCTGTCACTGAAGCTTTCTTT
CASSKPQVSVTEAFF
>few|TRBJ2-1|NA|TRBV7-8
TGTGCCAGCAGCTTAGCGGCGGCTTTGCAGTTCTTC
CASSLAAALQFF
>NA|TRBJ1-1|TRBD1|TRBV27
TGTGCCAGCAGTCATAGACAGGGACGGGCTTTCTTT
CASSHRQGRAFF
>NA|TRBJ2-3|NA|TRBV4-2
TGTGCCAGCAGCCAAGATCCCACAGGGCGCGGGACAGATACGCAGTATTTT
CASSQDPTGRGTDTQYF
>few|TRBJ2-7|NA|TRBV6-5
TGTGCCAGCAGTTACTCGAGGGCCGCCTTATCCTACGAGCAGTACTTC
CASSYSRAALSYEQYF
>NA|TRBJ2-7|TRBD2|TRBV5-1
TGCGCCAGCAGCCCGACGGGACTAGCGTCCTACGAGCAGTACTTC
CASSPTGLASYEQYF
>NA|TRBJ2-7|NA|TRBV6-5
TGTGCCAGCAGGCCGTCAGGGACTCAGCCCTACGAGCAGTACTTC
CASRPSGTQPYEQYF
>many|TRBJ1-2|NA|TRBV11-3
TGTGCCAGCAGCTCGCCACGGGACTATGGCTACACCTTC
CASSSPRDYGYTF
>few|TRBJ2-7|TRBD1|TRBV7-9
TGTGCCAGCAGCTCAACACCGGGACAGGGGGCGATCGAGCAGTACTTC
CASSSTPGQGAIEQYF
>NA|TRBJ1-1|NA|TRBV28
TGTGCCAGCAGTTTGGGGCTGGCGATATTCAACACTGAAGCTTTCTTT
CASSLGLAIFNTEAFF
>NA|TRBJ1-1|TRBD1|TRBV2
TGTGCCAGCAGTTTGGACAGGGGGCTGAGCACTGAAGCTTTCTTT
CASSLDRGLSTEAFF
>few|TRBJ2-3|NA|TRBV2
TGTGCCAGCAGTGAGAATCTCTACACAGATACGCAGTATTTT
CASSENLYTDTQYF
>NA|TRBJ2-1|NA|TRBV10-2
TGCGCCAGCAGCCCTCGTACTTCCTCCAATGAGCAGTTCTTC
CASSPRTSSNEQFF
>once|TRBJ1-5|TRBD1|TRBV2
TGTGCCAGCAGTGATATAGCAGGGGGCGGTCAGCCCCAGCATTTT
CASSDIAGGGQPQHF
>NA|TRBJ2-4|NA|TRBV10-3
TGTGCCATCAGTGGATCGGCGGGTCTAGCCAAAAACATTCAGTACTTC
CAISGSAGLAKNIQYF
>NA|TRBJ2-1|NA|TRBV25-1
TGTGCCAGCAGTCTCCGGGGAGAGGAGCAGTTCTTC
CASSLRGEEQFF
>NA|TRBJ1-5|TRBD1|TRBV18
TGTGCCAGCTCACCCGGACAGGTTGGGACTCAGCCCCAGCATTTT
CASSPGQVGTQPQHF
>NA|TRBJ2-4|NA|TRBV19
TGTGCCAGTAGTACTGACTTCTCCTCAGTTAGACTAGCCAAAAACATTCAGTACTTC
CASSTDFSSVRLAKNIQYF
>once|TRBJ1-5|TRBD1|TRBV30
TGTGCCTGGAGTACTCCGGCAAAGACAGGGGGTACTGGCAATCAGCCCCAGCATTTT
CAWSTPAKTGGTGNQPQHF
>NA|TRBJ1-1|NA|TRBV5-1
TGCGCCAGCAGCACCGAACAGGGTTTTGGAGCTTTCTTT
CASSTEQGFGAFF
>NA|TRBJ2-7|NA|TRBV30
TGTGCCTGGAGACAGGACTCCTACGAGCAGTACTTC
CAWRQDSYEQYF
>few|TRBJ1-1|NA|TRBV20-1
TGCAGTGCTAAGCAGAACACTGAAGCTTTCTTT
CSAKQNTEAFF
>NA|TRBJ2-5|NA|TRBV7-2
TGTGCCAGCAGCTTAGACAGGGACCGAGAGACCCAGTACTTC
CASSLDRDRETQYF
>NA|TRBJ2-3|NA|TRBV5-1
TGCGCCAGCAGCTTCGCGGGAGATACGCAGTATTTT
CASSFAGDTQYF
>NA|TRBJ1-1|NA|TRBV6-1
TGTGCCAGCAGCCTTCAGGGACTCACTGAAGCTTTCTTT
CASSLQGLTEAFF
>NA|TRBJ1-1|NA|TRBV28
TGTGCCAGCCTGAGGATGGACACTGAAGCTTTCTTT
CASLRMDTEAFF